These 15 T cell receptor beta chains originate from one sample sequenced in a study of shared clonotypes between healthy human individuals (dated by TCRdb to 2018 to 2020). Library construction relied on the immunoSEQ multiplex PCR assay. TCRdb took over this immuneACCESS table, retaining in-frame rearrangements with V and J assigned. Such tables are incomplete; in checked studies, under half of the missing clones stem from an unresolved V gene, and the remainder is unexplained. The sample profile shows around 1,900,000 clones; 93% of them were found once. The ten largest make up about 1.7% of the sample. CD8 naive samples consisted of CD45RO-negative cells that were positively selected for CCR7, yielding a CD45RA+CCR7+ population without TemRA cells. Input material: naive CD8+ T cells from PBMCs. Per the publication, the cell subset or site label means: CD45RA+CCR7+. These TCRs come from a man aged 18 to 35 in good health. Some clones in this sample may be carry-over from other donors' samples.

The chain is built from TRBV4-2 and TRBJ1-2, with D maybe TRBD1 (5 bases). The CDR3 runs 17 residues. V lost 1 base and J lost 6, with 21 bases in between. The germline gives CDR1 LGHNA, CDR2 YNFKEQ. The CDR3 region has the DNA TGTGCCAGCAGCCAAGGTATATTAGGGGCCGGTGGAGATGGCTACACCTTC. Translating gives CASSQGILGAGGDGYTF.

The DNA for the CDR3 is TGTGCCTGGAGTGAGTTAGGGGGCTCCTATAATTCACCCCTCCACTTT. Its protein is CAWSELGGSYNSPLHF. The chain recombines TRBV30 with TRBJ1-6; tentative D call: TRBD1 (6 bases). The length of the CDR3 is 16 residues. Trimming cost V 1 base and J 0 bases, with 10 bases left between them. Germline-derived CDR1 and CDR2 are GTSNPN and SVGIG (reference sequence).

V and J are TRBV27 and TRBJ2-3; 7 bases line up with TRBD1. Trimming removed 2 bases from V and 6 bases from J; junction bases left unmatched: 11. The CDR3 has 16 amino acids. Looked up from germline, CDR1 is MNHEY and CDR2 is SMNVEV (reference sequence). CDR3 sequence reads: CASSLTVTGESDTQYF. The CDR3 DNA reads TGTGCCAGCAGTTTAACGGTCACAGGGGAAAGCGATACGCAGTATTTT.

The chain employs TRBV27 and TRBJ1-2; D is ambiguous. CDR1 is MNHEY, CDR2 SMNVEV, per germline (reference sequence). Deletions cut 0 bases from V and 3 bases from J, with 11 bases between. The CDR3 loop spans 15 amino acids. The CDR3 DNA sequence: TGTGCCAGCAGTTTATCGGCGGGGTATTACTATGGCTACACCTTC. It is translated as CASSLSAGYYYGYTF.

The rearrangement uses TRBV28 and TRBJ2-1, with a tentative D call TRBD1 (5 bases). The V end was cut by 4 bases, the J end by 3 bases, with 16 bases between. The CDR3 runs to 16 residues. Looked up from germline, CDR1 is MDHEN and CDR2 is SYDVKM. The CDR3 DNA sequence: TGTGCCAGCAGTTCAGGGTCCAACTACGACTACAATGAGCAGTTCTTC. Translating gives CASSSGSNYDYNEQFF.

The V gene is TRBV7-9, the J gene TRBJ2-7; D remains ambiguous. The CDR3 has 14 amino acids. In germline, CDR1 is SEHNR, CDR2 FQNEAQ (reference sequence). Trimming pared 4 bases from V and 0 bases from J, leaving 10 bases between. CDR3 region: CASSWKGSSYEQYF. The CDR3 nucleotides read TGTGCCAGCAGCTGGAAGGGTAGCTCCTACGAGCAGTACTTC.

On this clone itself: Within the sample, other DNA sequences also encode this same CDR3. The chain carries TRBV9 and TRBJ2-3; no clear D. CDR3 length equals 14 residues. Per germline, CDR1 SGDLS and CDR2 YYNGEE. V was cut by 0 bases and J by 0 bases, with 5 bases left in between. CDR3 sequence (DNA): TGTGCCAGCAGCGTAGCTGGGAGCACAGATACGCAGTATTTT. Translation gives CASSVAGSTDTQYF.

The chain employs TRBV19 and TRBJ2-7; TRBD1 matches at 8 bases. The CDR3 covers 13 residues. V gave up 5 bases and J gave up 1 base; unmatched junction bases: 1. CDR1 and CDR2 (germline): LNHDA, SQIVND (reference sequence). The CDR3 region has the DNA TGTGCCAGTAGTGACAGGGGTTCCTACGAGCAGTACTTC. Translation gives CASSDRGSYEQYF.

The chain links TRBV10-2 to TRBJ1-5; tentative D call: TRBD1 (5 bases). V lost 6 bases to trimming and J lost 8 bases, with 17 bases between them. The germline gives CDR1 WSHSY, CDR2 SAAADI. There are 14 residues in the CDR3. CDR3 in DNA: TGCGCCAGCAGCCAAGGGGCAGCCAAGGAGCCCCAGCATTTT. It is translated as CASSQGAAKEPQHF.

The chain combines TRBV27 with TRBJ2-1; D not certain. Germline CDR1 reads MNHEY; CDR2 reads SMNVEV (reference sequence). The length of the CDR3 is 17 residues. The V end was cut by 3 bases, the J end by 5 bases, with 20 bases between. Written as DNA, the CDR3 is TGTGCCAGCAGTTTTTCCCCCTCACAGCCCATTCACAATGAGCAGTTCTTC. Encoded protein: CASSFSPSQPIHNEQFF.

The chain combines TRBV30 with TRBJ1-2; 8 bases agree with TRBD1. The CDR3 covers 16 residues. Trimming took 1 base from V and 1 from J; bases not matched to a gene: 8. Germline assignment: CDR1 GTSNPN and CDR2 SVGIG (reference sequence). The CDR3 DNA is TGTGCCTGGAGTGGGGGGCGGGACAGGTTTAACTATGGCTACACCTTC. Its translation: CAWSGGRDRFNYGYTF.

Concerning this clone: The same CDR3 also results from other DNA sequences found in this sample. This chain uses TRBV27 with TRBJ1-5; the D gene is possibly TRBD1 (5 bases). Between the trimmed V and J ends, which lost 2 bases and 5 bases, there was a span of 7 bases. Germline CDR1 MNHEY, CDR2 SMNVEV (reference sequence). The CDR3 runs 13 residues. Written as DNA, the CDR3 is TGTGCCAGCAGTTTAGGGGCTTATCAGCCCCAGCATTTT. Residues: CASSLGAYQPQHF.

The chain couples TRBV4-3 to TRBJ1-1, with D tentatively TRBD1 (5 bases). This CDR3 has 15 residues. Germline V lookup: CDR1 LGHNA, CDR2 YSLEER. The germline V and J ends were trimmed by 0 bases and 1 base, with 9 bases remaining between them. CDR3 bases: TGCGCCAGCAGCCAAGACCAGGGAGGGAACACTGAAGCTTTCTTT. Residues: CASSQDQGGNTEAFF.

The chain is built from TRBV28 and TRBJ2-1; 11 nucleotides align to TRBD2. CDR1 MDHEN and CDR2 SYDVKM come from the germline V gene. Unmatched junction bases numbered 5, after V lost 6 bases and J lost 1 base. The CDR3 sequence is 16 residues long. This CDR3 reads CASSPPSGRSYNEQFF. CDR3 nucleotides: TGTGCCAGCAGCCCACCTAGCGGGAGGTCCTACAATGAGCAGTTCTTC.

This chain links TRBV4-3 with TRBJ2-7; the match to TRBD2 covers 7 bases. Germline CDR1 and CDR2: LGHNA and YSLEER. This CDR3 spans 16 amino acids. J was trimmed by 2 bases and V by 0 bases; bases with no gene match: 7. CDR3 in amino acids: CASSQDSAGATYEQYF. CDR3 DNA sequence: TGCGCCAGCAGCCAAGATTCGGCGGGAGCTACCTACGAGCAGTACTTC.